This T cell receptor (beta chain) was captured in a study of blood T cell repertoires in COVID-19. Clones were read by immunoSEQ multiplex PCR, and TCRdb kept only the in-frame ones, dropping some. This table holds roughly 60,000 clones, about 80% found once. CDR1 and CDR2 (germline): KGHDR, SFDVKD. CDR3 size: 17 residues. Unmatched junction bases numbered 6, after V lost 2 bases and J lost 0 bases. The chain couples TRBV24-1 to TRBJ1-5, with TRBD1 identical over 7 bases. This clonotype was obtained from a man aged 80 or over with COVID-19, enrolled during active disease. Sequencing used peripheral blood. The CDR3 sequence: CATSDSGDSNSNQPQHF. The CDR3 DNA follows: TGTGCCACCAGTGATTCCGGGGACAGCAATAGCAATCAGCCCCAGCATTTT.